The 32 T cell receptor beta chains below come from one sample, sequenced in a study of human T cells and chemical hapten exposure. TCRdb itself ran the RACE reads through MiXCR, one entry per CDR3 protein. The table has under 120,000 distinct CDR3 sequences, about 10% seen once. Time point given: patch test 1, 2 weeks after DPC sensitization. Specified treatment: therapeutic diphenylcyclopropenone sensitization with weekly scalp DPC. The sample here was whole blood, taken in connection with sensitization to the hapten diphenylcyclopropenone (DPC). The receptors here all came from a woman between 40 and 55 years old with alopecia areata. Some clones in this sample may be carry-over from other donors' samples.

As concerns this clonotype: Possible read error: a much larger clone is one base away. The CDR3 does not end in the conserved phenylalanine or tryptophan, so this is likely a read error. The chain carries TRBV29-1 and TRBJ1-1; no definite D call. The CDR3 has 10 residues. V was trimmed by 5 bases and J by 7 bases, leaving 8 bases between them. The germline gives CDR1 SQVTM, CDR2 ANQGSEA. CDR3 nucleotide sequence: TGCAGCGTTTACACAGATGAAGCTTTCTAT. As protein: CSVYTDEAFY.

The sample holds a few counts of this clonotype. The chain is built from TRBV7-6 and TRBJ1-2, with 12 nucleotides matching TRBD1. Unmatched junction bases numbered 14, after V lost 5 bases and J lost 4 bases. This CDR3 has 18 amino acids. Germline-derived CDR1 and CDR2 are SGHVS and FNYEAQ. The CDR3 DNA reads TGTGCCAGCAGCCTTGCCGGGACAGGGGGCGCAGGGGCCTATGGCTACACCTTC. It specifies CASSLAGTGGAGAYGYTF.

As to this clonotype: A junction boundary mismatches the germline segment, possibly from a read error. The CDR3 loop reads CASSPRNSDTEVFF. The CDR3 DNA sequence: TGTGCCAGCTCACCACGGAACAGTGACACTGAAGTTTTCTTT. The rearrangement uses TRBV18 and TRBJ1-1; D gene uncertain. CDR3 size: 14 residues. Germline loops: CDR1 KGHSH, CDR2 LQKENI.

Worth noting for this clonotype: A read error is possible here, since a much larger clone lies one base away. This chain uses TRBV3-1 with TRBJ2-1, with 8 nucleotides matching TRBD1. The trim removed 0 bases at V and 12 bases at J, leaving 13 bases unmatched. This CDR3 comprises 16 residues. The germline V gene has CDR1 LGHDT and CDR2 YNNKEL (reference sequence). The CDR3 sequence is CASSQDRQGARYVQFF. The CDR3 region has the DNA TGTGCCAGCAGCCAAGACCGGCAGGGGGCAAGGTATGTGCAGTTCTTC.

The CDR3 region is CSARSPGPKSPLHF. CDR3 coding DNA: TGCAGTGCTAGGTCCCCGGGACCCAAGTCGCCCCTCCACTTT. This sequence joins TRBV20-1 and TRBJ1-6, with a tentative D call TRBD1 (5 bases). In germline, CDR1 is DFQATT, CDR2 SNEGSKA (reference sequence). The CDR3 has 14 amino acids. V lost 3 bases, J lost 13 bases, and 19 bases lay in between.

J is TRBJ2-7 and V is TRBV20-1; 8 bases are a match to TRBD2. From germline, CDR1 is DFQATT and CDR2 SNEGSKA (reference sequence). The junction had 7 bases not matched to a gene; V was cut back by 6 bases and J by 3 bases. The length of the CDR3 is 13 residues. CDR3 residues: CSATPGGDYEQYF. The CDR3 DNA reads TGCAGTGCCACCCCCGGGGGGGACTACGAGCAGTACTTC.

This clonotype occurred many times. The rearrangement uses TRBV11-2 and TRBJ2-3; tentatively, D is TRBD1 or TRBD2 (5 bases each). The CDR3 sequence is 16 residues long. CDR1 and CDR2 from the germline V gene are SGHAT and FQNNGV. The germline V and J ends were trimmed by 5 bases and 2 bases, with 17 bases remaining between them. The CDR3 nucleotides are TGTGCCAGCAGCCTCGATGGGGGTCTCCCCACAGATACGCAGTATTTT. Its protein is CASSLDGGLPTDTQYF.

This clonotype has more than one count but fewer than ten. The chain employs TRBV6-5 and TRBJ2-3, with D possibly matching TRBD2 (6 bases). Per the germline V gene, CDR1 is MNHEY and CDR2 is SVGAGI. Deletions cut 0 bases from V and 1 base from J, with 8 bases between. This CDR3 is 15 amino acids long. The CDR3, as DNA: TGTGCCAGCAGTTACTCGATAGCGGGCACAGATACGCAGTATTTT. Protein product: CASSYSIAGTDTQYF.

This clonotype has only a few counts. The CDR3 nucleotides are TGTGCCAGCAGTGAAATCTCAGGGAGGAATGAGCAGTTCTTC. It codes for CASSEISGRNEQFF. The gene calls are TRBV2 and TRBJ2-1, with a tentative D call TRBD2 (6 bases). In germline, CDR1 is SNHLY, CDR2 FYNNEI. There are 14 residues in the CDR3. V lost 2 bases and J lost 7, with 12 bases in between.

This clonotype appeared many times. The chain couples TRBV30 to TRBJ2-1; D perhaps matches TRBD2 (5 bases). Per germline, CDR1 GTSNPN and CDR2 SVGIG (reference sequence). The CDR3 consists of 14 residues. Trimming left V 4 bases short and J 0 bases short, with 10 bases between. CDR3 loop: CAWNGGRSYNEQFF. CDR3 nucleotide sequence: TGTGCCTGGAACGGCGGGCGCTCCTACAATGAGCAGTTCTTC.

This clonotype occurred a few times. The chain combines TRBV30 with TRBJ2-1; D gene unclear. V shed 4 bases and J shed 5 bases, with 18 bases lying between them. The CDR3 runs to 15 residues. Per the germline V gene, CDR1 is GTSNPN and CDR2 is SVGIG (reference sequence). The CDR3 region is CAWKIKDLINNEQFF. The CDR3 DNA sequence: TGTGCCTGGAAGATTAAAGACTTAATAAACAATGAGCAGTTCTTC.

The chain joins TRBV30 to TRBJ1-1, with D hard to call. CDR1 GTSNPN and CDR2 SVGIG come from the germline V gene (reference sequence). V lost 4 bases and J 10 bases, leaving 13 bases between the germline ends. This CDR3 spans 11 amino acids. DNA of the CDR3: TGTGCCTGGACCCCACAGTTCGGAGCTTTCTTT. It is translated as CAWTPQFGAFF.

This clonotype was detected only a few times. The chain uses TRBV7-8 and TRBJ2-6; no clear D gene. Per the germline V gene, CDR1 is SGHVS and CDR2 is FQNEAQ. CDR3 length: 15 amino acids. Trimming left V 1 base short and J 2 bases short, with 6 bases between. The CDR3 here is CASSLETAGANVLTF. The CDR3 nucleotides are TGTGCCAGCAGCTTAGAAACAGCTGGGGCCAACGTCCTGACTTTC.

This clonotype appeared a few times. V gene TRBV10-1 combines with J gene TRBJ2-5, with 8 bases fitting TRBD2. The trim removed 3 bases at V and 2 bases at J, leaving 2 bases unmatched. Per the germline V gene, CDR1 is WNHNN and CDR2 is SYGVQD (reference sequence). The length of the CDR3 is 14 residues. The CDR3 DNA reads as TGCGCCAGCAGTGAATCGGGAGGGCAAGAGACCCAGTACTTC. Translation: CASSESGGQETQYF.

This clonotype was observed a few times. The V call is TRBV19, the J call TRBJ2-1; D is perhaps TRBD1 or TRBD2 (5 bases each). The CDR3 has 14 residues. Germline values: CDR1 LNHDA, CDR2 SQIVND (reference sequence). V was trimmed by 6 bases and J by 0 bases, leaving 9 bases between them. The CDR3 sequence: CASRKGPSYNEQFF. The CDR3, as DNA: TGTGCCAGTAGAAAGGGACCCTCCTACAATGAGCAGTTCTTC.

As regards this clonotype: Germline and junction disagree at one end, which may indicate a read error. This sequence joins TRBV5-5 and TRBJ1-6; D is undetermined. The CDR3 spans 13 residues. Germline V gene data show CDR1 as SGHKS and CDR2 as YYEKEE (reference sequence). DNA for the CDR3: TGTGCCAGCGGCTTGGACCTCCCCCGGGACCTCCACTTT. Protein sequence: CASGLDLPRDLHF.

This chain links TRBV20-1 with TRBJ2-7; 10 nucleotides line up with TRBD2. There are 14 residues in the CDR3. Germline CDR1 reads DFQATT; CDR2 reads SNEGSKA (reference sequence). V shed 6 bases and J 0 bases; nucleotides not matched to a gene: 5. This CDR3 is CSARTSGFSYEQYF. For the CDR3, the DNA is TGCAGTGCGCGGACTAGCGGCTTCTCCTACGAGCAGTACTTC.

The chain carries TRBV10-3 and TRBJ1-1; D remains ambiguous. CDR1 and CDR2 from the germline V gene are ENHRY and SYGVKD. This CDR3 is built from 14 residues. Trimming left V 4 bases short and J 4 bases short, with 13 bases between. This CDR3 reads CAISATGGGTEAFF. The CDR3, as DNA: TGTGCCATCAGTGCAACCGGAGGTGGCACTGAAGCTTTCTTT.

This clonotype occurred a few times. The chain couples TRBV28 to TRBJ2-7; D possibly matches TRBD1 or TRBD2 (5 bases each). V was shortened by 3 bases and J by 3 bases, with 15 bases between the two germline ends. The CDR3 is 15 amino acids. Looked up from germline, CDR1 is MDHEN and CDR2 is SYDVKM. The CDR3 DNA reads TGTGCCAGCAGTTTTCCCAGGGACGGAGGCTACGAGCAGTACTTC. Translation: CASSFPRDGGYEQYF. The whole variable domain, remainder taken from reference TRBV28 and TRBJ2-7, is DVKVTQSSRYLVKRTGEKVFLECVQDMDHENMFWYRQDPGLGLRLIYFSYDVKMKEKGDIPEGYSVSREKKERFSLILESASTNQTSMYLCASSFPRDGGYEQYFGPGTRLTVT.

With regard to this clonotype: This clone may be a read error of a much larger clone one base away. The rearrangement uses TRBV7-3 and TRBJ2-1; a possible D gene is TRBD1 (6 bases). This CDR3 is 15 amino acids long. V dropped 5 bases and J dropped 12 bases, with 23 bases sitting between them. The V gene's germline CDR1 is SGHTA and CDR2 FQGTGA. This CDR3 is CASSLVGQGLLGQFF. The CDR3 DNA reads TGTGCCAGCAGCCTTGTGGGGCAGGGGCTCCTTGGGCAGTTCTTC.

The table lists this clonotype with a count of one. The V gene is TRBV30, the J gene TRBJ1-1; TRBD1 matches at 8 bases. Germline CDR1 GTSNPN, CDR2 SVGIG (reference sequence). V shed 8 bases, J shed 5 bases, and the junction held 7 bases outside the gene matches. The CDR3 is made up of 12 amino acids. The CDR3 coding sequence is TGTGCCGGGACAGGCGGAGGGACTGAAGCTTTCTTT. It is translated as CAGTGGGTEAFF. Complete variable domain (other parts from reference TRBV30 and TRBJ1-1): SQTIHQWPATLVQPVGSPLSLECTVEGTSNPNLYWYRQAAGRGLQLLFYSVGIGQISSEVPQNLSASRPQDRQFILSSKKLLLSDSGFYLCAGTGGGTEAFFGQGTRLTVV.

Points on this clonotype: A much more abundant neighbour one base away suggests this may be a read error. The chain links TRBV4-2 to TRBJ2-5; 7 positions agree with TRBD2. The CDR3 loop spans 17 amino acids. The germline CDR1 and CDR2 sequences are LGHNA and YNFKEQ. The CDR3 region is CANSQDSQRGLQETQYF. CDR3 coding DNA: TGTGCCAACAGCCAAGATAGCCAGCGGGGACTACAAGAGACCCAGTACTTC.

J is TRBJ2-5 and V is TRBV30; 7 nucleotides align to TRBD2. This CDR3 has 13 amino acids. CDR1 and CDR2 (germline): GTSNPN, SVGIG (reference sequence). With V trimmed by 2 bases and J by 2 bases, 2 bases remained unmatched. As DNA, the CDR3 is TGTGCCTGGAGTACGCGGGGGCAAGAGACCCAGTACTTC. Its translation is CAWSTRGQETQYF.

This clonotype was counted between two and nine times. The gene calls are TRBV18 and TRBJ2-1; D is unclear. The CDR3 is 15 amino acids. Deletions cut 6 bases from V and 0 bases from J, with 12 bases between. CDR1 and CDR2 (germline): KGHSH, LQKENI. The CDR3 protein is CASSRGESSYNEQFF. CDR3 bases: TGTGCCAGCTCCCGTGGAGAGAGCTCCTACAATGAGCAGTTCTTC.

This clonotype was detected ten times or more. V is TRBV9 and J is TRBJ2-1; no reliable D call. Germline CDR1 and CDR2: SGDLS and YYNGEE. The CDR3 totals 12 residues. V lost 3 bases to trimming and J lost 8 bases, with 9 bases between them. In DNA form, the CDR3 reads TGTGCCAGCAGCGAACAGTTCTATGAGCAGTTCTTC. This translates into CASSEQFYEQFF.

This clonotype was counted a few times. CDR3 amino acids: CASSLRLTNTEAFF. In DNA, the CDR3 is TGCGCCAGCAGCTTAAGACTAACGAACACTGAAGCTTTCTTT. This chain uses TRBV5-1 with TRBJ1-1; unclear D gene. V shed 2 bases and J shed 1 base, with 9 bases lying between them. The CDR3 covers 14 residues. The V gene's germline CDR1 is SGHRS and CDR2 YFSETQ.

This clonotype was observed a few times. The chain is built from TRBV28 and TRBJ2-7; TRBD1 matches at 7 bases. The ends lost 7 bases at V and 0 bases at J; junction bases unmatched: 3. CDR1 and CDR2 from the germline V gene are MDHEN and SYDVKM. The CDR3 is 13 amino acids. CDR3 loop: CASTRDSSYEQYF. DNA of the CDR3: TGTGCCAGCACCAGGGACAGCTCCTACGAGCAGTACTTC.

This clonotype was seen ten or more times. The rearrangement links TRBV7-2 to TRBJ2-3; D not resolved. Germline values: CDR1 SGHTA, CDR2 FQGNSA. Trimming cost V 1 base and J 1 base, with 9 bases left between them. The CDR3 runs to 15 residues. The CDR3 protein is CASSLVWAGTDTQYF. CDR3 in DNA: TGTGCCAGCAGCTTAGTTTGGGCGGGCACAGATACGCAGTATTTT.

The sample holds a few counts of this clonotype. The chain employs TRBV12-3 or TRBV12-4 and TRBJ1-5, with a possible D match to TRBD1 (5 bases). The CDR3 is made up of 14 amino acids. Trimming stripped 6 bases from V and 11 bases from J, with 20 bases between. CDR3 residues: CASRIGTTNQTQHF. The CDR3 coding sequence is TGTGCCAGCAGGATCGGGACCACTAATCAAACCCAGCATTTT.

This clonotype was observed many times. The gene calls are TRBV25-1 and TRBJ1-1; no clear D. V dropped 5 bases and J dropped 1 base, with 14 bases sitting between them. Germline V gene data show CDR1 as MGHDK and CDR2 as SYGVNS. This CDR3 comprises 15 residues. Written as DNA, the CDR3 is TGTGCCAGCAGTCCCCACCGGCGGAGGAACACTGAAGCTTTCTTT. Amino acid sequence: CASSPHRRRNTEAFF.

This clonotype was seen a few times. V and J are TRBV6-4 and TRBJ2-1, with D possibly TRBD2 on 6 matching bases. Trimming cost V 5 bases and J 1 base, with 12 bases left between them. The V gene's germline CDR1 is MRHNA and CDR2 SNTAGT. This CDR3 comprises 15 residues. DNA of the CDR3: TGTGCCAGCAGTACTATAGCGGCGTCCTACAATGAGCAGTTCTTC. This translates into CASSTIAASYNEQFF.

This clonotype was detected a few times. The chain employs TRBV10-3 and TRBJ2-7; TRBD1 might be the D (5 bases). The CDR3 contains 15 residues. The germline CDR1 and CDR2 sequences are ENHRY and SYGVKD. V lost 2 bases, J lost 5 bases, and 16 bases lay in between. The CDR3 loop is CAISEEAGYRNEQYF. CDR3 nucleotides: TGTGCCATCAGTGAGGAGGCAGGGTATCGCAACGAGCAGTACTTC.